This T cell receptor beta chain derives from a study of blood T cell repertoires in COVID-19. About the study: COVID-19 samples, acute and convalescent, were from the United States, Italy and Spain. T cells, B-cell-depleted T cells, or PBMCs supplied cDNA or gDNA.

In the source study's methods: Amplification of reference gene primers was used by the study to estimate nucleated cell counts. Generated by immunoSEQ multiplex PCR, the TCRdb table keeps only in-frame clones and is missing some. V and J calls and clone size are those listed in that table; D and trimming were worked out from the DNA. The table shows roughly 80,000 clones, with approximately 80% occurring only once. With V trimmed by 4 bases and J by 3 bases, 9 bases remained unmatched. The length of the CDR3 is 15 residues. Germline V gene sequence: CDR1 MGHRA, CDR2 YSYEKL. This TCR came from a man older than 75 with acute or convalescent COVID-19. The V gene is TRBV4-1, the J gene TRBJ2-7, with TRBD1 matching 7 bases. Input material: peripheral blood. CDR3 loop: CASSLVTGIFYEQYF. The CDR3, as DNA: TGCGCCAGCAGCCTCGTGACAGGGATCTTCTACGAGCAGTACTTC.